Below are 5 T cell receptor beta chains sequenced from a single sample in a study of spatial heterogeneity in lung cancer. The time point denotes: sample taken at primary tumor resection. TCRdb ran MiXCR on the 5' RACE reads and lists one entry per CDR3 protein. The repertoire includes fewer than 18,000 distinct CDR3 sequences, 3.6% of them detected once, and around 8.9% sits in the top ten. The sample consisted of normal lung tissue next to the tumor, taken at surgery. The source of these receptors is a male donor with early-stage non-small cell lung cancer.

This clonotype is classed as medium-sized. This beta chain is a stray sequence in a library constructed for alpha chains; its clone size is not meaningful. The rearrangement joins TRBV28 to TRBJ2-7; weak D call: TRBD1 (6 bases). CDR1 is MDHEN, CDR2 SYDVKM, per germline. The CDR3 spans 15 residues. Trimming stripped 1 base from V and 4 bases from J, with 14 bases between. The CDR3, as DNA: TGTGCCAGCAGTTTATATGCAGGGGCGAGGTACGAGCAGTACTTC. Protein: CASSLYAGARYEQYF.

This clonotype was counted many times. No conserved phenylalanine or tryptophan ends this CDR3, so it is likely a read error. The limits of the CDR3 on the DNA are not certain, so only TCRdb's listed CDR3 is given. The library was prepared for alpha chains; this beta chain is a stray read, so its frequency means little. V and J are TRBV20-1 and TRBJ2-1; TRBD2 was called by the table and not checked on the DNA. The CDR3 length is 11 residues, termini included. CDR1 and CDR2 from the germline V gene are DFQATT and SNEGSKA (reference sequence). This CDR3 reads CSAMVAGGPQL.

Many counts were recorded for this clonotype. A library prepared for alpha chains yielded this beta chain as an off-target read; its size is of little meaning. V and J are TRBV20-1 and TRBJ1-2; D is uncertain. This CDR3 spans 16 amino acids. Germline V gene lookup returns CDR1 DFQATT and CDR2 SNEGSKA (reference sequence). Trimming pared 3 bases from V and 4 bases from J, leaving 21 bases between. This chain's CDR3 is CSARGTWIEEAYGYTF. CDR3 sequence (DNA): TGCAGTGCTAGGGGCACCTGGATCGAGGAGGCCTATGGCTACACCTTC.

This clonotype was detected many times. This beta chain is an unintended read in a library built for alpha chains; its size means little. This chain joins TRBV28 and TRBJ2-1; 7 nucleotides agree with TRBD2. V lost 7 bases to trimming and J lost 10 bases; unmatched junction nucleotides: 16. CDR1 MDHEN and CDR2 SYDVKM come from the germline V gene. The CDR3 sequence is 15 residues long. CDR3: CASTALAGTLIEQFF. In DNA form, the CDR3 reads TGTGCCAGCACCGCGTTAGCGGGTACCTTAATAGAGCAGTTCTTC.

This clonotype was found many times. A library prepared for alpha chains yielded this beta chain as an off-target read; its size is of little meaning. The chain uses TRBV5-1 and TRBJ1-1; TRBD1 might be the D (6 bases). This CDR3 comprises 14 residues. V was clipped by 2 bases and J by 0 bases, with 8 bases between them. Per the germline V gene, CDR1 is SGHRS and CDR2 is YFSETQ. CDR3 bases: TGCGCCAGCAGCTTTGGGGGGCTGAACACTGAAGCTTTCTTT. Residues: CASSFGGLNTEAFF.